This TCR beta chain was identified in a study of T-cell reconstitution after alpha-beta-depleted transplantation in children. V was pared by 4 bases and J by 4 bases, with 6 bases between. Germline CDR1 and CDR2: SGHDT and YYEEEE. The CDR3 sequence is 11 residues long. Unique molecular identifiers were incorporated when the TCRbeta library was constructed. TCRdb re-called the PCR reads through MiXCR, storing one row per CDR3 protein. The repertoire includes about 610,000 distinct CDR3 sequences, roughly 10% of them detected once, and roughly 4% sits in the top ten. This clonotype was observed a handful of times.

The material was PBMCs from the stem cell graft donor, obtained from the stem cell graft. The J gene is TRBJ2-7, the V gene TRBV5-6; D gene unclear. The sequence derives from a human donor who donated a stem cell graft to a child with acute myeloid leukemia. The DNA for the CDR3 is TGTGCCAGCAGCAAGCGTTACGAGCAGTACTTC. Its translation is CASSKRYEQYF.